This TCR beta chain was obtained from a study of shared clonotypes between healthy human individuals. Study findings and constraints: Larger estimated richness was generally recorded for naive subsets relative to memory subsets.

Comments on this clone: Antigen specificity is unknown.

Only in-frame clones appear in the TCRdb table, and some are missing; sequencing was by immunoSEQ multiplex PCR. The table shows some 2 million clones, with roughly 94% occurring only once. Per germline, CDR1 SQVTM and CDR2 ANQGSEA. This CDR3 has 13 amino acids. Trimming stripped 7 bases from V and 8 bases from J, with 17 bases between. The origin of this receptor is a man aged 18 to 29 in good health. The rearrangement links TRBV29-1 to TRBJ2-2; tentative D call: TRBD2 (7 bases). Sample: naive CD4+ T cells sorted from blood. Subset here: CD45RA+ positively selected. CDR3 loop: CSARWGGKGELFF. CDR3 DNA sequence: TGCAGCGCTCGTTGGGGGGGCAAAGGGGAGCTGTTTTTT.